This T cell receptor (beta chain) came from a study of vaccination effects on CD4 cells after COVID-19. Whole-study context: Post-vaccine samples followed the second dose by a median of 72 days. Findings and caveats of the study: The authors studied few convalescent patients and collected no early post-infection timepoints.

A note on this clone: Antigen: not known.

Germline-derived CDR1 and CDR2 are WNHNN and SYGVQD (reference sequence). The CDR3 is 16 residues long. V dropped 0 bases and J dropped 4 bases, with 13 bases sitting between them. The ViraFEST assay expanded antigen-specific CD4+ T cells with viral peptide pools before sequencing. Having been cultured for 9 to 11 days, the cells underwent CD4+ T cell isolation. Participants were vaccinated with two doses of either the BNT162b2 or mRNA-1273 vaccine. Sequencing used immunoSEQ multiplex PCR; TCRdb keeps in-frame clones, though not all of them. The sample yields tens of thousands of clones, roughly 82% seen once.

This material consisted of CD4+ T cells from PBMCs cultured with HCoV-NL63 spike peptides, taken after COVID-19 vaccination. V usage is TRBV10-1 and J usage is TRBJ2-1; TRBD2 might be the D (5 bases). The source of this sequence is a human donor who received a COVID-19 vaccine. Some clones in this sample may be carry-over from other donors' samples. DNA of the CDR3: TGCGCCAGCAGTGAGTCGCGGGTTCCCCCTTACAATGAGCAGTTCTTC. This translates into CASSESRVPPYNEQFF.